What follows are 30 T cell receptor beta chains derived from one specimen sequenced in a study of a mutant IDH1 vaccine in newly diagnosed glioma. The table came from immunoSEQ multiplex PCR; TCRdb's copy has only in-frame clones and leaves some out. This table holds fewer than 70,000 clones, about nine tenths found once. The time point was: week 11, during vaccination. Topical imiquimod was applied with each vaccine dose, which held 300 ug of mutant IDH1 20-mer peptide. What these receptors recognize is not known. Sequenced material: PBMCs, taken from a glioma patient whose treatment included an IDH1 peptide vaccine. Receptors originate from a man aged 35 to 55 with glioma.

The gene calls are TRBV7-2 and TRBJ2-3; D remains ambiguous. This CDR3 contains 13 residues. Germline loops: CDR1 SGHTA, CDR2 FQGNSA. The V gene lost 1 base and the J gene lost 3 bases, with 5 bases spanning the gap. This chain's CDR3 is CASSLDRTDTQYF. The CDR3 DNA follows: TGTGCCAGCAGCTTAGACAGAACAGATACGCAGTATTTT.

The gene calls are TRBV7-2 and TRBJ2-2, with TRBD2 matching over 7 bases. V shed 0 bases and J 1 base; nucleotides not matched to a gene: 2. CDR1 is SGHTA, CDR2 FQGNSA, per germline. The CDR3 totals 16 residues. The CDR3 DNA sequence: TGTGCCAGCAGCTTAGCGGGAGGGTGGAACACCGGGGAGCTGTTTTTT. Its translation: CASSLAGGWNTGELFF.

The CDR3 DNA sequence: TGTGCCAGTAGTTTCCGGGTAGCGGGATCCTACGAGCAGTACTTC. Its protein product is CASSFRVAGSYEQYF. V is TRBV19 and J is TRBJ2-7, with TRBD2 matching 8 bases. The CDR3 runs to 15 residues. Germline V gene data show CDR1 as LNHDA and CDR2 as SQIVND (reference sequence). With 5 bases clipped from V and 1 base from J, the junction kept 7 bases outside the gene matches.

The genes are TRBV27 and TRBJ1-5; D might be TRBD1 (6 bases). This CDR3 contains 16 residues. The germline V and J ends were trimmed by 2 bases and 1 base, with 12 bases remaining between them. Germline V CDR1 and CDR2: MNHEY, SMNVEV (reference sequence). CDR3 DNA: TGTGCCAGCAGTTTAAGCGGGGGCGAGAGCAATCAGCCCCAGCATTTT. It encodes CASSLSGGESNQPQHF.

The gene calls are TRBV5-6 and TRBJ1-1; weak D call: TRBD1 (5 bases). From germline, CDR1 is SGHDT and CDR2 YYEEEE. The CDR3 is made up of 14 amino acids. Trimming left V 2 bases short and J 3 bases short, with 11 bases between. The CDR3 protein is CASSFGGSYTEAFF. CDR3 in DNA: TGTGCCAGCAGCTTTGGGGGGTCGTACACTGAAGCTTTCTTT.

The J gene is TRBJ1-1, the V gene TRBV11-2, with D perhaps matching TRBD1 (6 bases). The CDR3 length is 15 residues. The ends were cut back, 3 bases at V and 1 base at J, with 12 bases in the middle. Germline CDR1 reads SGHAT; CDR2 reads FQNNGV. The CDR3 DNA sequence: TGTGCCAGCAGCTTCGGGGGGGCAGGGAACACTGAAGCTTTCTTT. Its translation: CASSFGGAGNTEAFF.

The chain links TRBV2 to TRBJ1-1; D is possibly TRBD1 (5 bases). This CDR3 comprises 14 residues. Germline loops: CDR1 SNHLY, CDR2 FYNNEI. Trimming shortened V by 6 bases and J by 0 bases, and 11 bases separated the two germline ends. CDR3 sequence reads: CASRGRIMNTEAFF. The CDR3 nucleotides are TGTGCCAGCAGGGGACGGATAATGAACACTGAAGCTTTCTTT.

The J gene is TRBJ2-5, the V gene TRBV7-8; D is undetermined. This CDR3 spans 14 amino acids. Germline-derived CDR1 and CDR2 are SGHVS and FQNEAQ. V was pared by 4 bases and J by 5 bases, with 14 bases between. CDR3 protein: CASSYPEVRETQYF. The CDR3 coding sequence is TGTGCCAGCAGCTACCCCGAGGTCAGGGAGACCCAGTACTTC.

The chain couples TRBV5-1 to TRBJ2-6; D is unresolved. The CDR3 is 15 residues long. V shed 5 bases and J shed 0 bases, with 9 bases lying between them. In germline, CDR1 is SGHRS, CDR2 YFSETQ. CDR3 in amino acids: CASSLTGSGANVLTF. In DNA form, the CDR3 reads TGCGCCAGCAGTTTGACGGGCTCTGGGGCCAACGTCCTGACTTTC. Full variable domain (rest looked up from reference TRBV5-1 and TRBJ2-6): KAGVTQTPRYLIKTRGQQVTLSCSPISGHRSVSWYQQTPGQGLQFLFEYFSETQRNKGNFPGRFSGRQFSNSRSEMNVSTLELGDSALYLCASSLTGSGANVLTFGAGSRLTVL.

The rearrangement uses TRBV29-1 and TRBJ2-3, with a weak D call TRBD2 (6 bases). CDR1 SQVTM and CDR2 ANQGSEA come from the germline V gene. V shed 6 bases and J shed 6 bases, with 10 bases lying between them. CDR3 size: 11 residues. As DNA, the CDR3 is TGCAGCGTGGGGGGTGGGGATACGCAGTATTTT. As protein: CSVGGGDTQYF.

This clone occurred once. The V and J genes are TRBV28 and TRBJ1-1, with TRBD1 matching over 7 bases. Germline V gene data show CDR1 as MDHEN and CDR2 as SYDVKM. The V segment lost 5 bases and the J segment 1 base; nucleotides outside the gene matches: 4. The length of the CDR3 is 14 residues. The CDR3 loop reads CASSLRTGNTEAFF. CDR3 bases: TGTGCCAGCAGTCTAAGGACAGGGAACACTGAAGCTTTCTTT.

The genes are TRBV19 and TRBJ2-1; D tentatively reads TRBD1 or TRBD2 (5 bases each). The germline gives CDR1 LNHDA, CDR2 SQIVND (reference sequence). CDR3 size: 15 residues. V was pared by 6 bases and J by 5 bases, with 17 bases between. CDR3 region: CASRTTGTVNNEQFF. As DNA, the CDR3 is TGTGCCAGTAGGACTACCGGGACGGTAAACAATGAGCAGTTCTTC.

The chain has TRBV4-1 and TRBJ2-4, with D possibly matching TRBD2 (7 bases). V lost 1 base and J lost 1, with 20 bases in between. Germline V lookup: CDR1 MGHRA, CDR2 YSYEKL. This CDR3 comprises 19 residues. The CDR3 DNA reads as TGCGCCAGCAGCCAAGCCCCCCCGGGGGGCACCGGGGCCAAAAACATTCAGTACTTC. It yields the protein CASSQAPPGGTGAKNIQYF.

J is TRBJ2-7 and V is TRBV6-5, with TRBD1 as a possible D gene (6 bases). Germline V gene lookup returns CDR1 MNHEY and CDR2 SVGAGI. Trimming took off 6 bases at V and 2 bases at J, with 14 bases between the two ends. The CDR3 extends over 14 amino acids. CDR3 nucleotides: TGTGCCAGCAGCTCGGACAGCCAGACCTACGAGCAGTACTTC. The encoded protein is CASSSDSQTYEQYF.

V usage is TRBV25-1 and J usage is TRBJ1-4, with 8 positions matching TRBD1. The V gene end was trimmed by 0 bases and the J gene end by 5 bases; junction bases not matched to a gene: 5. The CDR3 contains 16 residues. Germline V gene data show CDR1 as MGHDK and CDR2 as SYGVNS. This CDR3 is CASSEYLNRGNEKLFF. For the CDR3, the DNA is TGTGCCAGCAGTGAATATCTAAACAGGGGGAATGAAAAACTGTTTTTT.

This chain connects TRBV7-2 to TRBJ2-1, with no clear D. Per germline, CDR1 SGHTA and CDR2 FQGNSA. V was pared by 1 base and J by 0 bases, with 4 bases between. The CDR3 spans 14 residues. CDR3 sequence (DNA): TGTGCCAGCAGCTTAGATGGCTCCTACAATGAGCAGTTCTTC. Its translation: CASSLDGSYNEQFF.

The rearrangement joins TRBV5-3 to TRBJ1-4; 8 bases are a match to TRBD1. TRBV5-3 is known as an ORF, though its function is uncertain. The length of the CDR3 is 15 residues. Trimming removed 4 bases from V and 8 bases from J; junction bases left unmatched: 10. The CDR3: CARSTRQGRDEKLFF. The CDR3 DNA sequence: TGTGCCAGAAGCACGCGACAGGGGAGGGACGAAAAACTGTTTTTT.

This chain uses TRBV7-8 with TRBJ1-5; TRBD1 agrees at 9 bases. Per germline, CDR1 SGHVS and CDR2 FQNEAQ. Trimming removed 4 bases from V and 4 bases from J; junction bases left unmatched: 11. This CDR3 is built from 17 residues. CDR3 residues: CASSSTRIDRGNQPQHF. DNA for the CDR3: TGTGCCAGCAGCTCCACCCGAATTGACAGGGGGAATCAGCCCCAGCATTTT.

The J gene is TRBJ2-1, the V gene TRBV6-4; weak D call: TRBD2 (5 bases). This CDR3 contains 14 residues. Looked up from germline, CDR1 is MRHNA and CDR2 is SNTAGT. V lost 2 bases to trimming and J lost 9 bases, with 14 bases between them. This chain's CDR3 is CASSDVPSAGEQFF. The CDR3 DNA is TGTGCCAGCAGTGACGTCCCCTCGGCGGGTGAGCAGTTCTTC.

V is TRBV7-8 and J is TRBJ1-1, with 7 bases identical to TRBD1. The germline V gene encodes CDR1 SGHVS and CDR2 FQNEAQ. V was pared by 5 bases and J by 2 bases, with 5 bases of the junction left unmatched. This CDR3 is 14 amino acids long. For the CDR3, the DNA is TGTGCCAGCAGCCCAGGACAGGACAACACTGAAGCTTTCTTT. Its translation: CASSPGQDNTEAFF.

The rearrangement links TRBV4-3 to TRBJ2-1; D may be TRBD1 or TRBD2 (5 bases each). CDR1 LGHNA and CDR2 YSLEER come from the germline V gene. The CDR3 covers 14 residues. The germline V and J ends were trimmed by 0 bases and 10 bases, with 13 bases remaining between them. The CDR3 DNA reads TGCGCCAGCAGCCAAGAGTGGGACGCACGAGAGCAGTTCTTC. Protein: CASSQEWDAREQFF.

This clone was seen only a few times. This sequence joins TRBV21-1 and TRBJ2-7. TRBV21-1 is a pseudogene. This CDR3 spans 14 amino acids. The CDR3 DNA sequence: TGTGCCAGCAGCAAACGCCTAGGCCTGGGAGAGCAGTACTTC. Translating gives CASSKRLGLGEQYF.

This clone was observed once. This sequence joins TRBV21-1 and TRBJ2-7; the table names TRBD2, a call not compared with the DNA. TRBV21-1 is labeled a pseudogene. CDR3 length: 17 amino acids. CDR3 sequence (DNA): TGTGCCAGCAGCAAAAGCGGGCAACTAAGACAGAGCTACGAGCAGTACGTC. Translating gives CASSKSGQLRQSYEQYV.

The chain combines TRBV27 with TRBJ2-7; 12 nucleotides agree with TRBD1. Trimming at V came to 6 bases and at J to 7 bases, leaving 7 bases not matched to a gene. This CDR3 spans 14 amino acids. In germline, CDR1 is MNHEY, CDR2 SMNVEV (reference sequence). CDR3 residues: CASRRGQGAGEQYF. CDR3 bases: TGTGCCAGCAGGAGGGGACAGGGGGCTGGGGAGCAGTACTTC.

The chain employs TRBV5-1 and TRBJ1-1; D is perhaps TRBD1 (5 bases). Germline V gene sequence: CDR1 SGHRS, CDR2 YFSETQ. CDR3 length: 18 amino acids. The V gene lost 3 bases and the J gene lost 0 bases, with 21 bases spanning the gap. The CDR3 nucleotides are TGCGCCAGCAGCTCACTGACAGCCTTCACAAGGATGAACACTGAAGCTTTCTTT. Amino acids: CASSSLTAFTRMNTEAFF.

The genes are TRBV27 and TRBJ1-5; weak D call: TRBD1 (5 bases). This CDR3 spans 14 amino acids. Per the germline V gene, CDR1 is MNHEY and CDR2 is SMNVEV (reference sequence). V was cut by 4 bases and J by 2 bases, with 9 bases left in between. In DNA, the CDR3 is TGTGCCAGCAGTTACGGGGGGGGCAATCAGCCCCAGCATTTT. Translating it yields CASSYGGGNQPQHF.

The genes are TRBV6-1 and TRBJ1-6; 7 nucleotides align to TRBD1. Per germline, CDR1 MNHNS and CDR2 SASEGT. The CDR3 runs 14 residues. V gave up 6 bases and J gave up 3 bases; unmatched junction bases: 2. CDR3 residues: CASRQGFYNSPLHF. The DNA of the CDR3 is TGTGCCAGCAGACAGGGGTTCTATAATTCACCCCTCCACTTT.

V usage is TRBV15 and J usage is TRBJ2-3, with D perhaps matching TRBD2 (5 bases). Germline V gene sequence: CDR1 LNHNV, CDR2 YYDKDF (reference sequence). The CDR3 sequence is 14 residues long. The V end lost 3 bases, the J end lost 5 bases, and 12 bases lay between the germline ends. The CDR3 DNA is TGTGCCACCAGCAGCAAGGATGGGAGAGATACGCAGTATTTT. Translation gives CATSSKDGRDTQYF.

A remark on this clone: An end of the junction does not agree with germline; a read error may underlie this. In DNA, the CDR3 is TGTGCCAGCAGCTTAGGGGGACAGGGCTGGCCGCTATTT. Translating gives CASSLGGQGWPLF. The chain links TRBV7-9 to TRBJ1-6; 9 nucleotides line up with TRBD1. CDR3 length equals 13 residues. CDR1 is SEHNR and CDR2 is FQNEAQ in the germline V gene (reference sequence).

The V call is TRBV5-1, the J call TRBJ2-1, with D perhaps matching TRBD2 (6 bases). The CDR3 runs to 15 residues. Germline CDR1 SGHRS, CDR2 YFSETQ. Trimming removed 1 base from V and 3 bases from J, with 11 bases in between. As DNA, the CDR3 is TGCGCCAGCAGCTTGTCGCCTAGCGACTACAATGAGCAGTTCTTC. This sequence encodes CASSLSPSDYNEQFF.